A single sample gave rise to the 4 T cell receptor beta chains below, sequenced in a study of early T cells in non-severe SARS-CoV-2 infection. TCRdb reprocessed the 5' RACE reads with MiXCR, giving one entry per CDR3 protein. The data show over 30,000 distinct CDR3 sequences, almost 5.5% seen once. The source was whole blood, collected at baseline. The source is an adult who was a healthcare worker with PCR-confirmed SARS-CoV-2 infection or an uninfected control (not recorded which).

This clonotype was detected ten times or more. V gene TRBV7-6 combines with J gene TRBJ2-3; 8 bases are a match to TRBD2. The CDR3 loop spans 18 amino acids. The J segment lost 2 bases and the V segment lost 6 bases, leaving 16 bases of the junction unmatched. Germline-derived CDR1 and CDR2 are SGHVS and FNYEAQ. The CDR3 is CASRPGYLGGRNTDTQYF. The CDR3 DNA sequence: TGTGCCAGCAGGCCGGGTTATTTAGGCGGGAGGAACACAGATACGCAGTATTTT.

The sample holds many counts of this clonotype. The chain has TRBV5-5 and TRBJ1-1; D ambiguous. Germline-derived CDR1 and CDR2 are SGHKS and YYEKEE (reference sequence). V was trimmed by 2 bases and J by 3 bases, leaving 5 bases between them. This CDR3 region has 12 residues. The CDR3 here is CASSLSDTEAFF. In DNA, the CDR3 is TGTGCCAGCAGCTTATCGGACACTGAAGCTTTCTTT.

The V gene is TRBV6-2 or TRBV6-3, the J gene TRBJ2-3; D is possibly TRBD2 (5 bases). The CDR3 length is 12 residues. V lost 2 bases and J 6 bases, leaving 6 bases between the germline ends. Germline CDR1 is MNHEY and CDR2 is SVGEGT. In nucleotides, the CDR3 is TGTGCCAGCAGTTACGGACTGGATACGCAGTATTTT. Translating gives CASSYGLDTQYF.

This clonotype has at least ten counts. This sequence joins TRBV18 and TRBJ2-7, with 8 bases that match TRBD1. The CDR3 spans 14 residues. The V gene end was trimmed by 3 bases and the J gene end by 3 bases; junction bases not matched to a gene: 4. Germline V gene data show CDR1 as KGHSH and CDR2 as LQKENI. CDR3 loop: CASSPRTGRYEQYF. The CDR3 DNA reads TGTGCCAGCTCACCTCGGACAGGGCGCTACGAGCAGTACTTC.